The 9 T cell receptor beta chains listed next were all sequenced from one sample in a study of T cells in Graves' hyperthyroidism and ophthalmopathy. Amplified regions were TCR beta CDR3 sequences from RNA transcripts. HTBI primers were the set used in a first-round RT-PCR of the TCR CDR3. MiXCR was run by TCRdb on the multiplex PCR reads, yielding one entry per CDR3 protein. The sample carries hundreds of thousands of distinct CDR3 sequences, around 14% recorded once. Sequenced input: blood. These receptors came from a woman aged 18 to 35 with Graves' hyperthyroidism.

This clonotype was recorded many times. V gene TRBV20-1 combines with J gene TRBJ2-5, with 7 bases matching TRBD2. The CDR3 length is 17 residues. Germline V lookup: CDR1 DFQATT, CDR2 SNEGSKA (reference sequence). V lost 1 base, J lost 7 bases, and 18 bases stayed unmatched. The CDR3 coding sequence is TGCAGTGCTAGAGCAGTCGCGGCGGGGCGTGGGGGGGGGACCCAGTACTTC. This translates into CSARAVAAGRGGGTQYF.

J is TRBJ2-2 and V is TRBV12-3 or TRBV12-4; weak D call: TRBD1 (7 bases). This CDR3 has 16 amino acids. The V end was cut by 1 base, the J end by 6 bases, with 15 bases between. The CDR3 sequence: CASSLGGTVAAGELFF. Written as DNA, the CDR3 is TGTGCCAGCAGTTTAGGCGGGACAGTCGCGGCCGGGGAGCTGTTTTTT.

The chain recombines TRBV6-5 with TRBJ2-3; TRBD2 matches 9 bases. Germline loops: CDR1 MNHEY, CDR2 SVGAGI. The CDR3 has 16 amino acids. With 2 bases clipped from V and 5 bases from J, the junction kept 8 bases outside the gene matches. CDR3 bases: TGTGCCAGCAGTTACGGGTCTAGCGGGGTGAAAGATACGCAGTATTTT. Its protein is CASSYGSSGVKDTQYF.

This clonotype came up many times. V gene TRBV20-1 combines with J gene TRBJ2-4; tentative D call: TRBD1 (5 bases). Trimming shortened V by 3 bases and J by 3 bases, and 9 bases separated the two germline ends. The CDR3 sequence is 13 residues long. Germline values: CDR1 DFQATT, CDR2 SNEGSKA (reference sequence). Written as DNA, the CDR3 is TGCAGTGCTAGGGATGGACACAAAAACATTCAGTACTTC. Residues: CSARDGHKNIQYF.

In regard to this clonotype: The CDR3 end shows no conserved phenylalanine or tryptophan, and so a read error is likely. CDR3 bases: TGTGCCAGCAGCTCCCAGCGGGAGAGGTCCTACGAGCAGTACTCC. Translated: CASSSQRERSYEQYS. This chain uses TRBV28 with TRBJ2-7; 8 bases fit TRBD2. Germline V lookup: CDR1 MDHEN, CDR2 SYDVKM. The CDR3 is made up of 15 amino acids. V gave up 6 bases and J gave up 1 base; unmatched junction bases: 8.

In this sample, this clonotype turned up many times. This sequence joins TRBV28 and TRBJ2-1, with 11 nucleotides matching TRBD2. V was clipped by 4 bases and J by 2 bases; unmatched bases: 4. The CDR3 covers 16 residues. From germline, CDR1 is MDHEN and CDR2 SYDVKM. The CDR3 DNA sequence: TGTGCCAGCAGTTGGCTAGCGGGAGGAACCTACAATGAGCAGTTCTTC. The encoded protein is CASSWLAGGTYNEQFF.

The count of this clonotype is one. The genes are TRBV19 and TRBJ2-1; 10 positions match TRBD2. CDR1 is LNHDA, CDR2 SQIVND, per germline (reference sequence). V lost 4 bases to trimming and J lost 6 bases; unmatched junction nucleotides: 18. This CDR3 is built from 19 residues. The DNA for the CDR3 is TGTGCCAGTAGTACTCGTTCCGGCCCCCGAGCGGGGGGGCGCAATGAGCAGTTCTTC. Amino acid sequence: CASSTRSGPRAGGRNEQFF.

This clonotype was seen repeatedly, ten times or more. The chain joins TRBV12-3 or TRBV12-4 to TRBJ1-2; D not resolved. V was shortened by 3 bases and J by 0 bases, with 11 bases between the two germline ends. CDR3 size: 15 residues. CDR3 DNA: TGTGCCAGCAGTTTGGTCCAGGCCGCTAACTATGGCTACACCTTC. This sequence encodes CASSLVQAANYGYTF.

This clonotype was counted between two and nine times. The chain uses TRBV9 and TRBJ2-1; 11 bases are a match to TRBD1. Germline CDR1 is SGDLS and CDR2 is YYNGEE. The CDR3 has 15 amino acids. Unmatched junction bases numbered 6, after V lost 3 bases and J lost 7 bases. CDR3 sequence (DNA): TGTGCCAGCAGCGCACCGGGACAGGGGGGGAATGAGCAGTTCTTC. Its protein product is CASSAPGQGGNEQFF.